This T cell receptor (beta chain) was documented in a study of beta chain features in type 1 diabetes. This clone was found a few times. Of the isolated RNA, all was reverse transcribed, and so the sequenced material was expressed TCRB transcripts. Assay: immunoSEQ multiplex PCR; the TCRdb copy retains only in-frame clones and omits some. The table has 160,000 or so clones, approximately 10% seen once. Germline CDR1 and CDR2: LNHNV and YYDKDF (reference sequence). The CDR3 has 18 residues. Germline trimming cut 8 bases from V and 3 bases from J; bases unmatched to any gene: 18. The clonotype originates from a young man in good health. V gene TRBV15 combines with J gene TRBJ2-1, with TRBD2 matching over 8 bases. Sequencing was carried out using central memory CD4+ T cells from blood. This CDR3 reads CATGEPKAGVNNYNEQFF. CDR3 in DNA: TGTGCCACCGGGGAACCCAAAGCGGGAGTAAATAACTACAATGAGCAGTTCTTC.